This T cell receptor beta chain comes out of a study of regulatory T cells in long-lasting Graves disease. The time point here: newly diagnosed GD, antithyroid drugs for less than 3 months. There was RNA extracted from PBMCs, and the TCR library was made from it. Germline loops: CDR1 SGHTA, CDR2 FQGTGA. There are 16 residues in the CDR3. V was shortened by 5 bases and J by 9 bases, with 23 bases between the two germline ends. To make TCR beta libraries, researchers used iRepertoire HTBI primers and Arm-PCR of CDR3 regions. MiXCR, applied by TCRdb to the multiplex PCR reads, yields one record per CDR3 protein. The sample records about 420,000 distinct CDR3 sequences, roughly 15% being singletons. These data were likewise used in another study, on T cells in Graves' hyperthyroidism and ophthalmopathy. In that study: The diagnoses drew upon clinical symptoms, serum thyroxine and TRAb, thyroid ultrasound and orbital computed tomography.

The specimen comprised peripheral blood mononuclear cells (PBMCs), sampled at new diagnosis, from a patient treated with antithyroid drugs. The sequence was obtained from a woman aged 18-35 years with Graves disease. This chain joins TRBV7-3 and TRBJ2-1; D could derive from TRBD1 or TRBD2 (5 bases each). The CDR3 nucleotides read TGTGCCAGCAGCCCTGCGAGGGGAATGGGCGGAGGTGAGCAGTTCTTC. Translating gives CASSPARGMGGGEQFF.